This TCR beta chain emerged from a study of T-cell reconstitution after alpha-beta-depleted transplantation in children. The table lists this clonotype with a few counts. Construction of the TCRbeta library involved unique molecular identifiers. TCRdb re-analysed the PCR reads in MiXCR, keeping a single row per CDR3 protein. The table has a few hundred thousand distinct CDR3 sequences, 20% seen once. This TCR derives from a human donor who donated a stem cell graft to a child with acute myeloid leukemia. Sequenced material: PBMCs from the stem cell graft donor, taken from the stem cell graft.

The CDR3: CSASRGAYGYTF. The CDR3 region has the DNA TGCAGTGCTAGCAGGGGCGCCTATGGCTACACCTTC. This chain links TRBV20-1 with TRBJ1-2; tentative D call: TRBD1 (6 bases). CDR1 and CDR2 (germline): DFQATT, SNEGSKA (reference sequence). With 3 bases removed from V and 4 bases from J, the gap between germline ends came to 9 bases. CDR3 length: 12 residues.